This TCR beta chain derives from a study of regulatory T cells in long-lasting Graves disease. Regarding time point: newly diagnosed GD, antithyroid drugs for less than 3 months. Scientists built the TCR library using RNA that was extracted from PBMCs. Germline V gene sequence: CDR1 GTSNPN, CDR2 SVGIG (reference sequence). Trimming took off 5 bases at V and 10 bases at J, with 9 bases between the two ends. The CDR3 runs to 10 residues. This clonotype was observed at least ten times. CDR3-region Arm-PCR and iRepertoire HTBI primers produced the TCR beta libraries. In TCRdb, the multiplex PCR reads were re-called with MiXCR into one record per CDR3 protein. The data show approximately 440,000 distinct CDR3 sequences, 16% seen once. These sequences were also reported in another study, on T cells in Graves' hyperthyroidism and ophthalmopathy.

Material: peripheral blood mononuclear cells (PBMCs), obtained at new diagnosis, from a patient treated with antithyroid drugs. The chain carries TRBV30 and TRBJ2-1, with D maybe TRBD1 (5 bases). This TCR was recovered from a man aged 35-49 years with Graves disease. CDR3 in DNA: TGTGCCTGGGCAGACAGAGAGCAGTTCTTC. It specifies CAWADREQFF.